These 16 T cell receptor beta chains originate from one sample sequenced in a study of T cell changes during pregnancy in multiple sclerosis. Sequencing was performed with immunoSEQ multiplex PCR; in TCRdb, only in-frame clones are kept and a portion is missing. The sample has some 74,000 clones, 80% to 95% seen once. The specimen was peripheral blood, collected after pregnancy. These receptors were collected from a female donor in good health, enrolled as a control in a pregnancy study.

Only a few counts were recorded for this clone. This chain connects TRBV29-1 to TRBJ1-2; 8 bases align to TRBD1. The J segment lost 8 bases and the V segment lost 6 bases, leaving 8 bases of the junction unmatched. Germline CDR1 reads SQVTM; CDR2 reads ANQGSEA. The CDR3 contains 12 residues. The CDR3 loop reads CSVTTGEGGYTF. CDR3 nucleotide sequence: TGCAGCGTAACGACAGGGGAGGGCGGCTACACCTTC.

The chain carries TRBV27 and TRBJ2-3; 11 nucleotides align to TRBD2. The CDR3 spans 16 residues. The V segment lost 4 bases and the J segment 6 bases; nucleotides outside the gene matches: 9. Germline V gene data show CDR1 as MNHEY and CDR2 as SMNVEV (reference sequence). In DNA, the CDR3 is TGTGCCAGCAGTTCGGGGGGTAGCGGGGGGGCGGATACGCAGTATTTT. This sequence encodes CASSSGGSGGADTQYF.

The chain is built from TRBV7-9 and TRBJ2-5; 7 bases are shared with TRBD2. The CDR3 consists of 16 residues. The V segment lost 7 bases and the J segment 0 bases; nucleotides outside the gene matches: 11. From germline, CDR1 is SEHNR and CDR2 FQNEAQ (reference sequence). CDR3 bases: TGTGCCAGCAACCAAGCTTGGGGGGGGTACCAAGAGACCCAGTACTTC. Its translation is CASNQAWGGYQETQYF.

The chain uses TRBV27 and TRBJ1-2, with TRBD1 identical over 8 bases. The CDR3 totals 15 residues. The trim removed 8 bases at V and 4 bases at J, leaving 12 bases unmatched. Germline lookup yields CDR1 MNHEY and CDR2 SMNVEV (reference sequence). CDR3 in amino acids: CASLPLGQEVYGYTF. The CDR3 region has the DNA TGTGCCAGCCTTCCTCTGGGACAGGAAGTCTATGGCTACACCTTC.

The chain recombines TRBV6-1 with TRBJ2-7; D may be TRBD1 (5 bases). V dropped 7 bases and J dropped 2 bases, with 15 bases sitting between them. The CDR3 totals 14 residues. Per the germline V gene, CDR1 is MNHNS and CDR2 is SASEGT. The CDR3 spells CASMHLPGTYEQYF. CDR3 bases: TGTGCCAGCATGCACTTGCCAGGGACCTACGAGCAGTACTTC.

The chain joins TRBV5-1 to TRBJ2-7; D perhaps matches TRBD1 (6 bases). The CDR3 contains 15 residues. The germline CDR1 and CDR2 sequences are SGHRS and YFSETQ. V lost 4 bases and J 1 base, leaving 15 bases between the germline ends. The CDR3: CASSLVGTQSYEQYF. The CDR3 DNA sequence: TGCGCCAGCAGCCTGGTAGGGACACAGTCCTACGAGCAGTACTTC.

The gene calls are TRBV4-3 and TRBJ2-1; TRBD2 matches 8 bases. This CDR3 is 15 amino acids long. The J segment lost 9 bases and the V segment lost 0 bases, leaving 7 bases of the junction unmatched. CDR1 and CDR2 (germline): LGHNA, YSLEER. CDR3 coding DNA: TGCGCCAGCAGCCAAGAGGGCGGGAGGTCTGGTGAGCAGTTCTTC. It codes for CASSQEGGRSGEQFF.

The V and J genes are TRBV5-5 and TRBJ2-7; the match to TRBD2 covers 12 bases. CDR3 size: 15 residues. Germline V gives CDR1 SGHKS, CDR2 YYEKEE (reference sequence). With V trimmed by 3 bases and J by 3 bases, 4 bases remained unmatched. The CDR3 sequence: CASSYGLAGYYEQYF. Written as DNA, the CDR3 is TGTGCCAGCAGCTATGGACTAGCGGGATACTACGAGCAGTACTTC.

This chain links TRBV7-6 with TRBJ2-7; D possibly corresponds to TRBD1 (6 bases). The CDR3 sequence is 13 residues long. Germline values: CDR1 SGHVS, CDR2 FNYEAQ. The V end was cut by 4 bases, the J end by 4 bases, with 11 bases between. The CDR3 bases are TGTGCCAGCAGCTCCTCAGGGGCATACGAGCAGTACTTC. Its protein is CASSSSGAYEQYF.

The chain carries TRBV7-2 and TRBJ2-7, with 7 bases matching TRBD2. The CDR3 extends over 13 amino acids. Per the germline V gene, CDR1 is SGHTA and CDR2 is FQGNSA. V dropped 8 bases and J dropped 6; count of bases not matched to a gene: 10. For the CDR3, the DNA is TGTGCCAGCCGGGGCGGGAGTCCCCCCGAGCAGTACTTC. The encoded protein is CASRGGSPPEQYF.

This chain joins TRBV19 and TRBJ2-1; 11 bases are shared with TRBD2. V was pared by 5 bases and J by 0 bases, with 15 bases of the junction left unmatched. Germline V gene data show CDR1 as LNHDA and CDR2 as SQIVND (reference sequence). This CDR3 has 20 amino acids. For the CDR3, the DNA is TGTGCCAGTAGTCCCCTCCGAGGACTAGCGGGCACCAGCTCCTACAATGAGCAGTTCTTC. Its protein is CASSPLRGLAGTSSYNEQFF.

The rearrangement links TRBV4-3 to TRBJ1-5; D uncertain. The V end was cut by 11 bases, the J end by 7 bases, with 9 bases between. The CDR3 spans 10 residues. CDR1 LGHNA and CDR2 YSLEER come from the germline V gene. In DNA, the CDR3 is TGCGCCCAGATTCGACAGCCCCAGCATTTT. The encoded protein is CAQIRQPQHF.

The rearrangement links TRBV28 to TRBJ1-3; D not resolved. The germline V and J ends were trimmed by 3 bases and 3 bases, with 18 bases remaining between them. Germline V gene lookup returns CDR1 MDHEN and CDR2 SYDVKM. The CDR3 is made up of 17 amino acids. The CDR3 protein is CASSFGLGVVIGNTIYF. In DNA, the CDR3 is TGTGCCAGCAGTTTCGGGCTCGGGGTAGTGATTGGAAACACCATATATTTT.

The table lists this clone with a count of one. The rearrangement uses TRBV7-2 and TRBJ2-7; 13 bases map to TRBD2. CDR1 and CDR2 from the germline V gene are SGHTA and FQGNSA. J was trimmed by 5 bases and V by 1 base; bases with no gene match: 2. There are 15 residues in the CDR3. The CDR3 is CASSLVGTSGNEQYF. Written as DNA, the CDR3 is TGTGCCAGCAGCTTAGTAGGGACTAGCGGGAACGAGCAGTACTTC.

The J gene is TRBJ2-7, the V gene TRBV19; TRBD2 matches 7 bases. The CDR3 has 14 residues. After removal of 3 bases from V and 4 bases from J, the junction contained 6 bases not matched to a gene. The germline CDR1 and CDR2 sequences are LNHDA and SQIVND (reference sequence). The DNA for the CDR3 is TGTGCCAGTAGTATGGGAGGGCGGATGTACGAGCAGTACTTC. Translated, it gives CASSMGGRMYEQYF.

This clone was seen just once. The V call is TRBV4-2, the J call TRBJ2-3; the match to TRBD2 covers 10 bases. Germline CDR1 is LGHNA and CDR2 is YNFKEQ. J gave up 2 bases and V 4 bases, and 12 bases lay outside the gene matches. CDR3 length: 18 amino acids. CDR3 bases: TGTGCCAGCAGCCCCTTCGGCGCTAGCGGGGGTTACACAGATACGCAGTATTTT. Translated, it gives CASSPFGASGGYTDTQYF.